These 15 T cell receptor beta chains came from one sample sequenced in a study of OX40 agonist ivuxolimab in advanced cancers. The data were produced by immunoSEQ multiplex PCR, yet TCRdb's version contains in-frame clones alone and is incomplete. This sample has about 65,000 clones, with about 89% found just once. This specimen was CD4+ or CD8+ T cells sorted from blood, taken in a trial of the OX40 agonist ivuxolimab. These receptors were collected from an adult with an advanced solid tumor such as melanoma, head and neck, liver or kidney cancer.

This rearrangement joins TRBV28 to TRBJ2-3, with D possibly being TRBD1 (5 bases). CDR1 and CDR2 (germline): MDHEN, SYDVKM. The CDR3 sequence is 14 residues long. Trimming left V 5 bases short and J 0 bases short, with 9 bases between. For the CDR3, the DNA is TGTGCCAGCAGTGGGGCAGCTAGCACAGATACGCAGTATTTT. Translation: CASSGAASTDTQYF.

The genes are TRBV7-2 and TRBJ2-1; no clear D. CDR1 is SGHTA, CDR2 FQGNSA, per germline. Trimming pared 5 bases from V and 0 bases from J, leaving 11 bases between. This CDR3 has 15 amino acids. CDR3 DNA sequence: TGTGCCAGCAGCCCTGACATTAGCTCCTACAATGAGCAGTTCTTC. This encodes CASSPDISSYNEQFF.

This chain uses TRBV19 with TRBJ2-2; no reliable D call. The V and J ends lost 2 bases and 1 base respectively, with 2 bases between them. The germline V gene encodes CDR1 LNHDA and CDR2 SQIVND (reference sequence). CDR3 length: 13 amino acids. The CDR3 bases are TGTGCCAGTAGTATATGGAACACCGGGGAGCTGTTTTTT. This codes for CASSIWNTGELFF.

This chain joins TRBV19 and TRBJ2-7; D gene ambiguous. Germline values: CDR1 LNHDA, CDR2 SQIVND (reference sequence). The ends were cut back, 5 bases at V and 0 bases at J, with 8 bases in the middle. This CDR3 is 13 amino acids long. The chain's CDR3 is CASSVASSYEQYF. CDR3 coding DNA: TGTGCCAGTAGTGTTGCTAGCTCCTACGAGCAGTACTTC.

V usage is TRBV2 and J usage is TRBJ1-5; D might be TRBD1 (5 bases). This CDR3 has 15 amino acids. V lost 1 base, J lost 7 bases, and 14 bases lay in between. CDR1 is SNHLY and CDR2 is FYNNEI in the germline V gene. The CDR3 DNA reads TGTGCCAGCAGTGAAGGGCAGGGAGGGACCCAGCCCCAGCATTTT. Its translation: CASSEGQGGTQPQHF.

This clone has a handful of counts. The V gene is TRBV10-3, the J gene TRBJ2-2; tentative D call: TRBD2 (5 bases). The CDR3 is made up of 13 amino acids. The germline CDR1 and CDR2 sequences are ENHRY and SYGVKD. The ends were cut back, 6 bases at V and 1 base at J, with 6 bases in the middle. The CDR3 region is CAIREGNTGELFF. The CDR3 DNA sequence: TGTGCCATCAGAGAGGGGAACACCGGGGAGCTGTTTTTT.

This clone was recorded only once. The chain is built from TRBV6-5 and TRBJ1-1; D might be TRBD1 (6 bases). Germline-derived CDR1 and CDR2 are MNHEY and SVGAGI. This CDR3 region has 14 residues. The V end was cut by 6 bases, the J end by 4 bases, with 15 bases between. The CDR3 DNA sequence: TGTGCCAGCAGCCCTGAAACAGGGAGCACTGAAGCTTTCTTT. It yields the protein CASSPETGSTEAFF.

The chain carries TRBV19 and TRBJ1-4; D is uncertain. The V gene's germline CDR1 is LNHDA and CDR2 SQIVND (reference sequence). Trimming pared 4 bases from V and 12 bases from J, leaving 24 bases between. CDR3 length: 16 amino acids. DNA of the CDR3: TGTGCCAGTAGTAATTCAGTGGGCCAGATGCATAAAGAACTGTTTTTT. It specifies CASSNSVGQMHKELFF.

The table lists this clone with a few counts. The CDR3 spells CASSPRDGAYEQYF. CDR3 in DNA: TGTGCCAGCAGCCCCCGGGACGGCGCCTACGAGCAGTACTTC. The genes are TRBV7-8 and TRBJ2-7; D may match TRBD1 or TRBD2 (5 bases each). V was shortened by 5 bases and J by 2 bases, with 13 bases between the two germline ends. This CDR3 is 14 amino acids long. Germline V gene data show CDR1 as SGHVS and CDR2 as FQNEAQ.

The gene calls are TRBV7-3 and TRBJ2-1; TRBD1 matches 8 bases. Germline loops: CDR1 SGHTA, CDR2 FQGTGA. The CDR3 totals 15 residues. With V trimmed by 5 bases and J by 4 bases, 7 bases remained unmatched. CDR3: CASSHQGAQYNEQFF. CDR3 sequence (DNA): TGTGCCAGCAGCCATCAGGGGGCGCAGTACAATGAGCAGTTCTTC. The full variable domain, in which reference TRBV7-3 and TRBJ2-1 provide the parts outside the CDR3, is GAGVSQTPSNKVTEKGKYVELRCDPISGHTALYWYRQSLGQGPEFLIYFQGTGAADDSGLPNDRFFAVRPEGSVSTLKIQRTERGDSAVYLCASSHQGAQYNEQFFGPGTRLTVL.

The sample holds a few counts of this clone. V usage is TRBV7-3 and J usage is TRBJ2-3; 10 bases map to TRBD2. The ends lost 5 bases at V and 0 bases at J; junction bases unmatched: 2. The CDR3 extends over 15 amino acids. Germline CDR1 SGHTA, CDR2 FQGTGA. The DNA for the CDR3 is TGTGCCAGCAGCGCGACTAGCGGGAGCACAGATACGCAGTATTTT. This encodes CASSATSGSTDTQYF.

The chain uses TRBV7-2 and TRBJ2-2; weak D call: TRBD2 (6 bases). Trimming shortened V by 5 bases and J by 6 bases, and 19 bases separated the two germline ends. Germline CDR1 is SGHTA and CDR2 is FQGNSA. The CDR3 spans 16 residues. CDR3 loop: CASSPSSGGEPGELFF. The CDR3 nucleotides read TGTGCCAGCAGCCCGAGTAGTGGCGGGGAGCCCGGGGAGCTGTTTTTT.

The chain is built from TRBV11-2 and TRBJ2-1; TRBD2 matches 13 bases. The CDR3 sequence is 16 residues long. V shed 5 bases, J shed 8 bases, and the junction held 9 bases outside the gene matches. CDR1 and CDR2 (germline): SGHAT, FQNNGV. The CDR3 DNA is TGTGCCAGCAGCCAAGGACTAGCGGGGGCAGTAGATGAGCAGTTCTTC. This translates into CASSQGLAGAVDEQFF.

The CDR3 sequence: CASSPTRTIGELFF. The CDR3 DNA reads as TGTGCCAGCAGCCCGACTAGGACGATCGGGGAGCTGTTTTTT. V is TRBV11-1 and J is TRBJ2-2; D is perhaps TRBD2 (6 bases). Germline V gene sequence: CDR1 SGHAT, CDR2 FQDESV (reference sequence). Trimming took off 5 bases at V and 7 bases at J, with 14 bases between the two ends. The CDR3 contains 14 residues.

The chain links TRBV5-8 to TRBJ2-5, with D perhaps matching TRBD1 (6 bases). CDR3 size: 14 residues. The V end lost 4 bases, the J end lost 0 bases, and 10 bases lay between the germline ends. Germline values: CDR1 SGHTS, CDR2 YDEGEE. The CDR3 DNA is TGTGCCAGCAGCCTACAGGGAAACCAAGAGACCCAGTACTTC. Protein product: CASSLQGNQETQYF.